The T cell receptor beta chain described here comes from a study of siplizumab effects on memory and regulatory T cells. Clones were sequenced by immunoSEQ multiplex PCR, and TCRdb holds only the in-frame ones, with some missing. The data show about 85,000 clones, with 95% seen just once and approximately 18% held by the top ten. Trimming shortened V by 0 bases and J by 1 base, and 16 bases separated the two germline ends. The CDR3 runs to 17 residues. CDR1 and CDR2 (germline): SGHRS, YFSETQ. The chain is built from TRBV5-1 and TRBJ1-2; TRBD1 is a possible D gene (6 bases). The sample comprised CD8+ T cells sorted from blood. The receptor comes from a human donor in good health. CDR3 DNA: TGCGCCAGCAGCTTGGTGTTCCAGGACAGAGATAACTATGGCTACACCTTC. Its translation is CASSLVFQDRDNYGYTF.